Presented here are 28 T cell receptor beta chains from one specimen sequenced in a study of radiotherapy plus CTLA-4 blockade in lung cancer. Here immunoSEQ multiplex PCR was the method, and the copy in TCRdb shows in-frame clones only, minus some. The sample lists about 53,000 clones, roughly 86% occurring once. The sample here was peripheral blood, taken from a patient treated with radiotherapy plus ipilimumab. These receptors came from a human donor with non-small cell lung cancer whose response to radiotherapy plus ipilimumab could not be evaluated.

This chain links TRBV2 with TRBJ1-2; TRBD1 matches 8 bases. Germline V gene sequence: CDR1 SNHLY, CDR2 FYNNEI. This CDR3 region has 16 residues. Germline trimming cut 6 bases from V and 4 bases from J; bases unmatched to any gene: 13. Here the CDR3 DNA reads TGTGCCAGCAGCCCTAGGCTGACAGGGGTCTTCTATGGCTACACCTTC. Its protein is CASSPRLTGVFYGYTF.

The V gene is TRBV2, the J gene TRBJ1-2; TRBD1 agrees at 7 bases. This CDR3 has 14 residues. CDR1 SNHLY and CDR2 FYNNEI come from the germline V gene. The ends lost 4 bases at V and 7 bases at J; junction bases unmatched: 9. The chain's CDR3 is CASSGTQGRTGYTF. CDR3 nucleotides: TGTGCCAGCAGTGGAACACAGGGGAGGACTGGCTACACCTTC.

This clone has just one count. The chain combines TRBV4-3 with TRBJ1-4; TRBD1 is a possible D gene (5 bases). V lost 3 bases, J lost 8 bases, and 16 bases lay in between. CDR1 and CDR2 (germline): LGHNA, YSLEER. The CDR3 is 15 residues long. CDR3 nucleotide sequence: TGCGCCAGCAGCCAGTCCAGACAGCTGGGGGAAAAACTGTTTTTT. Translation gives CASSQSRQLGEKLFF.

V usage is TRBV4-3 and J usage is TRBJ2-3; 7 nucleotides match TRBD2. Germline V gene sequence: CDR1 LGHNA, CDR2 YSLEER. Losses at the gene ends were 4 bases for V and 5 bases for J; bases not matched to a gene: 6. The CDR3 totals 14 residues. CDR3 coding DNA: TGCGCCAGCAGCCCGCGGGAGAGTGAAGATACGCAGTATTTT. Translation gives CASSPRESEDTQYF.

The table lists this clone with a count of one. This sequence joins TRBV29-1 and TRBJ1-2, with a weak D call TRBD1 (5 bases). The V end lost 4 bases, the J end lost 1 base, and 16 bases lay between the germline ends. Germline assignment: CDR1 SQVTM and CDR2 ANQGSEA. This CDR3 region has 15 residues. CDR3 protein: CSVVPSGLHNYGYTF. The CDR3 DNA sequence: TGCAGCGTTGTTCCGTCAGGGCTTCATAACTATGGCTACACCTTC.

The chain is built from TRBV15 and TRBJ2-3, with 8 bases matching TRBD2. Germline CDR1 is LNHNV and CDR2 is YYDKDF (reference sequence). This CDR3 has 13 amino acids. V trimming: 7 bases; J trimming: 4 bases; junction bases outside the gene matches: 4. The CDR3 nucleotides are TGTGCCACCATGCGGGGGGTCCCAGATACGCAGTATTTT. It codes for CATMRGVPDTQYF.

This chain links TRBV18 with TRBJ1-5, with 9 bases lining up with TRBD1. The V gene's germline CDR1 is KGHSH and CDR2 LQKENI. The CDR3 spans 17 residues. J was trimmed by 2 bases and V by 3 bases; bases with no gene match: 8. In DNA form, the CDR3 reads TGTGCCAGCTCACCCGGGACAGGGCCGGGTGGCAATCAGCCCCAGCATTTT. Protein: CASSPGTGPGGNQPQHF. Based on the CDR3 plus reference TRBV18 and TRBJ1-5, the full variable domain is NAGVMQNPRHLVRRRGQEARLRCSPMKGHSHVYWYRQLPEEGLKFMVYLQKENIIDESGMPKERFSAEFPKEGPSILRIQQVVRGDSAAYFCASSPGTGPGGNQPQHFGDGTRLSIL.

In DNA, the CDR3 is TGTGCCAGCAGGACAGGGTTGGGCGAGCAGTACTTC. Its protein is CASRTGLGEQYF. The gene calls are TRBV6-5 and TRBJ2-7, with 7 bases lining up with TRBD1. J lost 6 bases, V lost 6 bases, and 5 bases had no gene match. The CDR3 loop spans 12 amino acids. The V gene's germline CDR1 is MNHEY and CDR2 SVGAGI.

This chain uses TRBV28 with TRBJ2-1, with 12 bases lining up with TRBD2. CDR1 is MDHEN and CDR2 is SYDVKM in the germline V gene. The CDR3 loop spans 16 amino acids. Trimming removed 3 bases from V and 6 bases from J; junction bases left unmatched: 6. CDR3: CASSFPSGRAGNEQFF. In DNA form, the CDR3 reads TGTGCCAGCAGTTTTCCTAGCGGGAGGGCAGGCAATGAGCAGTTCTTC.

V and J are TRBV5-1 and TRBJ1-4; 9 bases are a match to TRBD1. With 4 bases clipped from V and 7 bases from J, the junction kept 8 bases outside the gene matches. The CDR3 totals 15 residues. Germline V CDR1 and CDR2: SGHRS, YFSETQ. The CDR3 DNA sequence: TGCGCCAGCAGCCCCGTGACAGGGGGAGGTGAAAAACTGTTTTTT. Protein: CASSPVTGGGEKLFF.

The V call is TRBV25-1, the J call TRBJ2-2, with D perhaps TRBD1 (5 bases). Looked up from germline, CDR1 is MGHDK and CDR2 is SYGVNS. The CDR3 totals 12 residues. V lost 7 bases, J lost 6 bases, and 9 bases lay in between. This CDR3 reads CASTGSPGELFF. CDR3 coding DNA: TGTGCCAGCACAGGGTCGCCCGGGGAGCTGTTTTTT. Filled out from reference TRBV25-1 and TRBJ2-2, the complete variable domain reads EADIYQTPRYLVIGTGKKITLECSQTMGHDKMYWYQQDPGMELHLIHYSYGVNSTEKGDLSSESTVSRIRTEHFPLTLESARPSHTSQYLCASTGSPGELFFGEGSRLTVL.

V usage is TRBV7-2 and J usage is TRBJ2-3; 14 nucleotides line up with TRBD2. The CDR3 is 18 residues long. Germline V gene data show CDR1 as SGHTA and CDR2 as FQGNSA. The V segment lost 5 bases and the J segment 2 bases; nucleotides outside the gene matches: 9. The CDR3 DNA reads as TGTGCCAGCAGCGCCGGACTAGCGGGAGGCTCTCTCACAGATACGCAGTATTTT. Protein sequence: CASSAGLAGGSLTDTQYF. The entire variable domain, with the rest obtained from reference TRBV7-2 and TRBJ2-3, is as follows: GAGVSQSPSNKVTEKGKDVELRCDPISGHTALYWYRQSLGQGLEFLIYFQGNSAPDKSGLPSDRFSAERTGGSVSTLTIQRTQQEDSAVYLCASSAGLAGGSLTDTQYFGPGTRLTVL.

Worth noting for this clone: Other DNA sequences in the same sample also yield this CDR3. The J gene is TRBJ2-7, the V gene TRBV11-2; 7 positions agree with TRBD2. With V trimmed by 1 base and J by 4 bases, 4 bases remained unmatched. The CDR3 length is 14 residues. CDR1 is SGHAT and CDR2 is FQNNGV in the germline V gene. The CDR3 is CASSLGGSAYEQYF. The CDR3 DNA reads TGTGCCAGCAGCTTAGGCGGGAGTGCGTACGAGCAGTACTTC.

This clone is a singleton in its sample. The chain employs TRBV19 and TRBJ1-2, with unresolved D. Germline CDR1 LNHDA, CDR2 SQIVND (reference sequence). This CDR3 spans 13 amino acids. The V end lost 6 bases, the J end lost 1 base, and 9 bases lay between the germline ends. CDR3 sequence: CASRTTSNYGYTF. DNA for the CDR3: TGTGCCAGTAGGACAACCAGTAACTATGGCTACACCTTC.

The chain is built from TRBV30 and TRBJ2-7, with 7 bases that match TRBD2. The CDR3 totals 14 residues. The junction had 9 bases not matched to a gene; V was cut back by 4 bases and J by 3 bases. Germline CDR1 reads GTSNPN; CDR2 reads SVGIG (reference sequence). The CDR3 sequence is CAWKVKASGYEQYF. The CDR3 coding sequence is TGTGCCTGGAAGGTCAAGGCTAGCGGCTACGAGCAGTACTTC.

This chain uses TRBV7-3 with TRBJ2-1; weak D call: TRBD1 (6 bases). CDR3 length: 15 amino acids. From germline, CDR1 is SGHTA and CDR2 FQGTGA. Trimming took off 3 bases at V and 7 bases at J, with 16 bases between the two ends. The CDR3 spells CASSLLPGEGNEQFF. The CDR3 nucleotides read TGTGCCAGCAGCTTGTTGCCAGGGGAAGGGAATGAGCAGTTCTTC. The full variable domain, completed using reference TRBV7-3 and TRBJ2-1, is GAGVSQTPSNKVTEKGKYVELRCDPISGHTALYWYRQSLGQGPEFLIYFQGTGAADDSGLPNDRFFAVRPEGSVSTLKIQRTERGDSAVYLCASSLLPGEGNEQFFGPGTRLTVL.

This sequence joins TRBV5-8 and TRBJ1-1; the D gene is possibly TRBD1 (6 bases). V lost 6 bases to trimming and J lost 7 bases, with 16 bases between them. Germline CDR1 reads SGHTS; CDR2 reads YDEGEE. This CDR3 region has 13 residues. The CDR3 DNA is TGTGCCAGCAACCAAGGGGGTAGGGGTGAAGCTTTCTTT. It encodes CASNQGGRGEAFF.

This clone showed up just once. The V call is TRBV28, the J call TRBJ1-1, with 8 bases fitting TRBD1. With 6 bases clipped from V and 6 bases from J, the junction kept 15 bases outside the gene matches. The CDR3 totals 16 residues. Germline CDR1 MDHEN, CDR2 SYDVKM. CDR3 sequence reads: CASSDRGGRLGSEAFF. DNA for the CDR3: TGTGCCAGCAGCGACAGGGGAGGGAGGTTGGGGTCTGAAGCTTTCTTT.

The rearrangement uses TRBV7-2 and TRBJ2-7; D is unresolved. V was cut by 3 bases and J by 1 base, with 4 bases left in between. This CDR3 is 12 amino acids long. Germline CDR1 and CDR2: SGHTA and FQGNSA. The CDR3 DNA sequence: TGTGCCAGCAGCTTCCATTCCTACGAGCAGTACTTC. Encoded protein: CASSFHSYEQYF.

The chain carries TRBV27 and TRBJ1-5; D gene unclear. Trimming pared 8 bases from V and 2 bases from J, leaving 10 bases between. CDR1 and CDR2 from the germline V gene are MNHEY and SMNVEV (reference sequence). The CDR3 has 13 amino acids. Written as DNA, the CDR3 is TGTGCCAGCCGCAGGATTGGCAATCAGCCCCAGCATTTT. As protein: CASRRIGNQPQHF.

V gene TRBV29-1 combines with J gene TRBJ2-7, with 10 positions matching TRBD1. With 6 bases clipped from V and 7 bases from J, the junction kept 9 bases outside the gene matches. The V gene's germline CDR1 is SQVTM and CDR2 ANQGSEA. The CDR3 consists of 13 residues. DNA of the CDR3: TGCAGCGTAGTCGGGACAGGGGTTGGGGAGCAGTACTTC. Amino acid sequence: CSVVGTGVGEQYF.

This chain connects TRBV7-9 to TRBJ2-1; 13 nucleotides align to TRBD2. Trimming removed 7 bases from V and 5 bases from J; junction bases left unmatched: 11. This CDR3 contains 17 residues. The V gene's germline CDR1 is SEHNR and CDR2 FQNEAQ (reference sequence). CDR3 sequence reads: CASKDPPGLAGNNEQFF. The DNA of the CDR3 is TGTGCCAGCAAAGACCCTCCGGGACTAGCGGGAAACAATGAGCAGTTCTTC. The variable domain in full, completed from reference TRBV7-9 and TRBJ2-1, reads DTGVSQNPRHKITKRGQNVTFRCDPISEHNRLYWYRQTLGQGPEFLTYFQNEAQLEKSRLLSDRFSAERPKGSFSTLEIQRTEQGDSAMYLCASKDPPGLAGNNEQFFGPGTRLTVL.

This clone has only a few counts. The rearrangement uses TRBV10-2 and TRBJ1-2; D is perhaps TRBD1 (5 bases). This CDR3 comprises 13 residues. The germline V gene has CDR1 WSHSY and CDR2 SAAADI. V lost 6 bases and J 4 bases, leaving 12 bases between the germline ends. CDR3: CASSPGLLYGYTF. The CDR3, as DNA: TGCGCCAGCAGCCCGGGACTTCTCTATGGCTACACCTTC.

This chain joins TRBV7-2 and TRBJ2-5; D perhaps matches TRBD2 (7 bases). Germline CDR1 is SGHTA and CDR2 is FQGNSA. The CDR3 spans 14 residues. V was cut by 5 bases and J by 5 bases, with 15 bases left in between. CDR3: CASSQGGGLETQYF. In DNA, the CDR3 is TGTGCCAGCAGCCAAGGGGGGGGTCTGGAGACCCAGTACTTC.

The chain is built from TRBV19 and TRBJ1-1; the match to TRBD1 covers 7 bases. This CDR3 has 15 amino acids. V was pared by 6 bases and J by 1 base, with 8 bases of the junction left unmatched. Germline CDR1 LNHDA, CDR2 SQIVND (reference sequence). This chain's CDR3 is CASRLTGNGNTEAFF. DNA for the CDR3: TGTGCCAGTAGATTGACAGGGAACGGGAACACTGAAGCTTTCTTT.

This clone was found a few times. This rearrangement joins TRBV6-5 to TRBJ1-3; unclear D gene. The CDR3 loop spans 11 amino acids. Germline V gene sequence: CDR1 MNHEY, CDR2 SVGAGI. Trimming removed 6 bases at V and 6 bases at J, with 6 bases between. The CDR3 here is CASRTINTIYF. The DNA of the CDR3 is TGTGCCAGCAGGACTATAAACACCATATATTTT.

V gene TRBV10-3 combines with J gene TRBJ2-1; TRBD1 aligns across 9 bases. Germline CDR1 ENHRY, CDR2 SYGVKD. CDR3 length: 16 residues. After removal of 2 bases from V and 7 bases from J, the junction contained 9 bases not matched to a gene. The CDR3 region is CAISETGTGNLNEQFF. DNA for the CDR3: TGTGCCATCAGTGAGACAGGGACAGGGAACCTTAATGAGCAGTTCTTC.

This clone was counted a few times. This chain uses TRBV19 with TRBJ2-4, with TRBD1 matching over 8 bases. Germline trimming cut 1 base from V and 9 bases from J; bases unmatched to any gene: 5. This CDR3 spans 14 amino acids. Germline CDR1 and CDR2: LNHDA and SQIVND (reference sequence). DNA of the CDR3: TGTGCCAGTAGTATAGGTCAGGGGGCCGGCATTCAGTACTTC. Its translation: CASSIGQGAGIQYF.